A single sample gave rise to the 21 T cell receptor beta chains below, sequenced in a study of immune characterization of retroperitoneal liposarcoma. TCRdb re-called the PCR reads with MiXCR, one entry per CDR3 protein. Altogether around 13,000 distinct CDR3 sequences are present, approximately 50% being singletons, with the ten largest covering 10% to 15%. The specimen sequenced was tumor tissue. The receptors shown here come from a female donor with retroperitoneal liposarcoma.

The V and J genes are TRBV7-6 and TRBJ1-1, with 7 nucleotides matching TRBD1. CDR3 length equals 13 residues. Germline-derived CDR1 and CDR2 are SGHVS and FNYEAQ. After removal of 6 bases from V and 4 bases from J, the junction contained 5 bases not matched to a gene. The CDR3 nucleotides read TGTGCCAGCAGACCGGGACAGATCACTGAAGCTTTCTTT. Translated: CASRPGQITEAFF.

The rearrangement links TRBV6-1 to TRBJ2-1, with D maybe TRBD1 (7 bases). Trimming shortened V by 6 bases and J by 9 bases, and 15 bases separated the two germline ends. The CDR3 has 13 amino acids. Germline loops: CDR1 MNHNS, CDR2 SASEGT. For the CDR3, the DNA is TGTGCCAGCAGGGTCAGGGGGGAAGGTGAGCAGTTCTTC. Residues: CASRVRGEGEQFF.

In its sample, this clonotype was seen a few times. The rearrangement links TRBV6-1 to TRBJ2-1; D not resolved. Trimming removed 1 base from V and 7 bases from J, with 5 bases in between. The CDR3 covers 12 residues. From germline, CDR1 is MNHNS and CDR2 SASEGT. The chain's CDR3 is CASSEVGNEQFF. The CDR3 nucleotides are TGTGCCAGCAGTGAAGTGGGAAATGAGCAGTTCTTC.

The sample holds many counts of this clonotype. CDR3 nucleotides: TGTGCCAGCAGCCTGGACCTCAGACTAGCGGGAGGGCCGTCCCAAGAGACCCAGTACTTC. Encoded protein: CASSLDLRLAGGPSQETQYF. This chain joins TRBV6-2 or TRBV6-3 and TRBJ2-1; TRBD2 agrees at 14 bases. The J call may be incorrect, as the DNA end agrees better with TRBJ2-5. The germline CDR1 and CDR2 sequences are MNHEY and SVGEGT. The CDR3 length is 20 residues.

The chain employs TRBV6-5 and TRBJ2-5, with a possible D match to TRBD2 (5 bases). The CDR3 runs to 13 residues. The V and J ends lost 6 bases and 3 bases respectively, with 11 bases between them. CDR1 is MNHEY and CDR2 is SVGAGI in the germline V gene. The CDR3 coding sequence is TGTGCCAGCAGGCGTAGAGCGGAAGAGACCCAGTACTTC. This gives the protein CASRRRAEETQYF.

This clonotype was seen at least ten times. This chain links TRBV7-2 with TRBJ2-1; D call uncertain. Trimming left V 7 bases short and J 1 base short, with 14 bases between. CDR1 and CDR2 from the germline V gene are SGHTA and FQGNSA. This CDR3 comprises 15 residues. CDR3 amino acids: CASNSRWVSYNEQFF. In nucleotides, the CDR3 is TGTGCCAGCAATTCCCGGTGGGTTTCCTACAATGAGCAGTTCTTC. The full variable domain, in which reference TRBV7-2 and TRBJ2-1 provide the parts outside the CDR3, is GAGVSQSPSNKVTEKGKDVELRCDPISGHTALYWYRQSLGQGLEFLIYFQGNSAPDKSGLPSDRFSAERTGGSVSTLTIQRTQQEDSAVYLCASNSRWVSYNEQFFGPGTRLTVL.

The chain joins TRBV6-6 to TRBJ2-5; 7 bases agree with TRBD2. The J call may be mistaken, given a closer DNA end match to TRBJ2-7. Germline V lookup: CDR1 MNHNY, CDR2 SVGAGI (reference sequence). The CDR3 is 12 residues long. CDR3 sequence reads: CASSIGGDEQYF. The CDR3, as DNA: TGTGCCAGCTCCATTGGGGGGGACGAGCAGTACTTC.

This clonotype was recorded at least ten times. The CDR3 loop reads CASSPNTDTQYF. CDR3 coding DNA: TGTGCCAGCAGTCCGAACACAGATACGCAGTATTTT. This chain links TRBV6-1 with TRBJ2-3; D uncertain. Trimming shortened V by 5 bases and J by 2 bases, and 5 bases separated the two germline ends. In germline, CDR1 is MNHNS, CDR2 SASEGT. The CDR3 runs 12 residues.

Only a few counts were recorded for this clonotype. CDR3 sequence reads: CASIPVRVDEQYV. CDR3 coding DNA: TGTGCCAGCATCCCCGTCCGCGTGGACGAGCAGTACGTC. The chain uses TRBV27 and TRBJ2-5; D is uncertain. The J call may be faulty, since TRBJ2-7 better matches the DNA end. Germline-derived CDR1 and CDR2 are MNHEY and SMNVEV (reference sequence). CDR3 size: 13 residues.

The chain employs TRBV6-6 and TRBJ1-1; 10 positions agree with TRBD1. The trim removed 4 bases at V and 2 bases at J, leaving 4 bases unmatched. The CDR3 extends over 15 amino acids. CDR1 and CDR2 (germline): MNHNY, SVGAGI (reference sequence). The CDR3 sequence: CASSSGQGKNTEAFF. DNA for the CDR3: TGTGCCAGCAGTTCGGGACAGGGGAAAAACACTGAAGCTTTCTTT.

The J gene is TRBJ2-5, the V gene TRBV27; a weak D match, TRBD2 (5 bases). The germline gives CDR1 MNHEY, CDR2 SMNVEV (reference sequence). With 7 bases removed from V and 0 bases from J, the gap between germline ends came to 6 bases. This CDR3 is 12 amino acids long. DNA of the CDR3: TGTGCCAGCAAGGACTACCAAGAGACCCAGTACTTC. This sequence encodes CASKDYQETQYF.

The CDR3 reads CASSYEGTSAFNEQFF. CDR3 nucleotide sequence: TGTGCCAGCAGTTACGAGGGGACTAGCGCCTTCAATGAGCAGTTCTTC. The chain combines TRBV6-5 with TRBJ2-1, with 10 bases matching TRBD2. V lost 2 bases and J lost 6; bases outside the gene matches: 7. Germline V CDR1 and CDR2: MNHEY, SVGAGI. The CDR3 extends over 16 amino acids.

V is TRBV6-1 and J is TRBJ2-1, with D possibly being TRBD2 (5 bases). The DNA end is more similar to TRBJ2-7, so the J call may be wrong. The CDR3 runs 11 residues. Germline assignment: CDR1 MNHNS and CDR2 SASEGT. The CDR3 region is CASCLALEQYF. The CDR3 nucleotides read TGTGCCAGCTGTCTAGCCCTCGAGCAGTACTTC.

The chain carries TRBV6-8 and TRBJ2-1; 11 bases line up with TRBD1. The DNA end is more similar to TRBJ2-7, so the J call may be wrong. The CDR3 totals 16 residues. Looked up from germline, CDR1 is MNHGY and CDR2 is SAAAGT. In DNA form, the CDR3 reads TGTGCCAGCAGCGCCATCATTGGACAGGGGGCGAACGAGCAGTACTTC. This encodes CASSAIIGQGANEQYF.

The rearrangement uses TRBV6-1 and TRBJ1-2, with 9 bases lining up with TRBD1. V gave up 7 bases and J gave up 9 bases; unmatched junction bases: 15. The CDR3 runs 15 residues. CDR1 is MNHNS, CDR2 SASEGT, per germline. In DNA, the CDR3 is TGTGCCAGCACCCGAAGACAGGGGGAAACGCATTGCTACACCTTC. This sequence encodes CASTRRQGETHCYTF.

The rearrangement uses TRBV6-1 and TRBJ2-7; D unresolved. In germline, CDR1 is MNHNS, CDR2 SASEGT. V lost 4 bases, J lost 0 bases, and 13 bases lay in between. The CDR3 consists of 15 residues. The CDR3 sequence: CASSGPLGASYEQYF. The CDR3 DNA reads TGTGCCAGCAGTGGGCCTCTCGGAGCCTCCTACGAGCAGTACTTC.

This clonotype is categorized as medium-sized. The rearrangement links TRBV7-6 to TRBJ2-7, with D possibly being TRBD1 (6 bases). Germline loops: CDR1 SGHVS, CDR2 FNYEAQ. The V end lost 4 bases, the J end lost 7 bases, and 14 bases lay between the germline ends. The CDR3 has 13 amino acids. For the CDR3, the DNA is TGTGCCAGCAGCTCCGGACAGTGGGAGGAGCAGTACTTC. Residues: CASSSGQWEEQYF.

The CDR3 region has the DNA TGTGCCAGCAGTTACTCTCGGGGTACTAACAATGAGCAGTTCTTC. It codes for CASSYSRGTNNEQFF. The chain is built from TRBV6-5 and TRBJ2-1; D might be TRBD2 (5 bases). The CDR3 length is 15 residues. Trimming took 0 bases from V and 5 from J, leaving 11 bases between them. Per the germline V gene, CDR1 is MNHEY and CDR2 is SVGAGI.

V usage is TRBV6-1 and J usage is TRBJ1-4, with TRBD1 as a possible D gene (6 bases). V dropped 9 bases and J dropped 8 bases, with 16 bases sitting between them. This CDR3 is 13 amino acids long. Germline lookup yields CDR1 MNHNS and CDR2 SASEGT. The CDR3 region is CASTGGAEEKLFF. CDR3 DNA sequence: TGTGCCAGTACGGGGGGGGCCGAAGAAAAACTGTTTTTT.

This clonotype was recorded at least ten times. The chain employs TRBV6-1 and TRBJ2-1; D might be TRBD1 (5 bases). CDR3 size: 14 residues. The germline V gene encodes CDR1 MNHNS and CDR2 SASEGT. The germline V and J ends were trimmed by 5 bases and 10 bases, with 18 bases remaining between them. For the CDR3, the DNA is TGTGCCAGCAGTACCGGACATACCCTCTACGAGCAGTTCTTC. Protein sequence: CASSTGHTLYEQFF.

This clonotype counts as medium-sized. The chain is built from TRBV6-1 and TRBJ2-6; D perhaps matches TRBD2 (6 bases). Trimming shortened V by 4 bases and J by 0 bases, and 19 bases separated the two germline ends. This CDR3 spans 19 amino acids. Germline V gene sequence: CDR1 MNHNS, CDR2 SASEGT. The DNA for the CDR3 is TGTGCCAGCAGTGTCCTGGCCGGGAGTCTTAGCTCTGGGGCCAACGTCCTGACTTTC. As protein: CASSVLAGSLSSGANVLTF.